This TCR beta chain emerged from a study of blood T cells in healthy people across ages. Sample-barcoded 5' priming and a J-beta primer mix drove a second PCR of about 6 to 12 cycles. Each CDR3 protein gets one entry after TCRdb re-called the 5' RACE reads with MiXCR. Among 1.5 million or so distinct CDR3 sequences listed, under 55% were seen once. Germline V gene data show CDR1 as SGHAT and CDR2 as FQNNGV. Trimming removed 1 base at V and 5 bases at J, with 13 bases between. The CDR3 loop spans 15 amino acids. On this clonotype itself: A much larger clonotype is one base distant, so this may be a read error.

The source material was blood. V is TRBV11-2 and J is TRBJ2-3; D is unclear. This receptor was taken from a woman under 30 in good health. In nucleotides, the CDR3 is TGTGCCAGCAGCTTAGTAGTCAACGGAGTAGATACGCAGTATTTT. Protein sequence: CASSLVVNGVDTQYF.